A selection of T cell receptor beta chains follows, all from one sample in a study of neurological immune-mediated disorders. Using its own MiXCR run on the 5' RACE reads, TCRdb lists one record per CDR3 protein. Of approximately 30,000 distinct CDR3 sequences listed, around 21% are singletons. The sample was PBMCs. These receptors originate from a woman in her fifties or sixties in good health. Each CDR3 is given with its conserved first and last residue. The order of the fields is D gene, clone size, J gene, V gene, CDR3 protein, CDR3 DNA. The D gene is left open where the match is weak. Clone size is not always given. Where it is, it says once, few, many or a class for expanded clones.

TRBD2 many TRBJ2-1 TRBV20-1 CSARGLADYNEQFF TGCAGTGCTAGGGGACTAGCGGATTACAATGAGCAGTTCTTC
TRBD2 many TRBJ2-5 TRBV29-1 CSVEWTSGTNQETQYF TGCAGCGTTGAATGGACTAGCGGGACAAATCAAGAGACCCAGTACTTC
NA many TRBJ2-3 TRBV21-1 CASSKEGTRERDTQYF TGTGCCAGCAGCAAAGAAGGGACTAGGGAGAGGGATACGCAGTATTTT
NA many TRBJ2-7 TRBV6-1 CASSADRPSYEQYF TGTGCCAGCAGTGCCGACAGGCCTTCCTACGAGCAGTACTTC
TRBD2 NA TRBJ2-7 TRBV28 CASSSSRTSGNSYEQCF TGTGCCAGCAGTTCCTCCCGGACTAGCGGGAACTCCTACGAGCAATGCTTC
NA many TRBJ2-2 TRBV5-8 CASKGTYTGELFF TGTGCCAGCAAGGGGACTTACACCGGGGAGCTGTTTTTT
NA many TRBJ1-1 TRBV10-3 CAITRLVWGEAFF TGTGCCATCACCCGACTTGTTTGGGGTGAAGCTTTCTTT
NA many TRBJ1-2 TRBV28 CASLNDRSNYGYTF TGTGCCAGCCTTAACGACAGGTCCAATTATGGCTACACCTTC
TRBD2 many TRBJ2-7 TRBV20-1 CSAKVAGLGYEQYF TGCAGTGCTAAAGTAGCGGGATTGGGCTACGAGCAGTACTTC
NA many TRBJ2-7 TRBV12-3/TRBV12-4 CASTLISRGEQYF TGTGCCAGCACCCTCATTTCACGGGGCGAGCAGTACTTC
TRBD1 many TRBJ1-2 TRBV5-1 CASSFQGAHSGYTF TGCGCCAGCAGCTTCCAGGGGGCGCACTCTGGCTACACCTTC
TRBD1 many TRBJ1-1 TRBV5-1 CASSHGTGGTEAFF TGCGCCAGCAGTCATGGGACAGGGGGCACTGAAGCTTTCTTT
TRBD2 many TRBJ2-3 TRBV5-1 CASSSGLAGGATDTQYF TGCGCCAGCAGCTCGGGACTAGCGGGAGGTGCTACAGATACGCAGTATTTT
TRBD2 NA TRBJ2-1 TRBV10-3 CAISGTSGRGDEQFF TGTGCCATCAGTGGGACTAGCGGGAGGGGGGATGAGCAGTTCTTC
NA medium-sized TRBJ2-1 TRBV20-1 CSASVPGPHIF TGCAGTGCTAGTGTTCCGGGACCCCATATCTTC
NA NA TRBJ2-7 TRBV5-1 CASSLGGNLYEQYF TGCGCCAGCAGCTTGGGGGGGAACCTCTACGAGCAGTACTTC
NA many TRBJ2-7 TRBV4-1 CASSQGTITYEQYF TGCGCCAGCAGCCAAGGGACAATCACCTACGAGCAGTACTTC
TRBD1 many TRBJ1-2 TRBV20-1 CSAHPGTGGSGYTF TGCAGTGCTCACCCCGGGACAGGGGGGAGTGGCTACACCTTC
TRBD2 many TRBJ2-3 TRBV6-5 CASTPTSEPTDTQYF TGTGCCAGCACCCCGACTAGCGAGCCCACAGATACGCAGTATTTT
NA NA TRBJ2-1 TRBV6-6 CASWGTVYNEQFF TGTGCCAGCTGGGGGACGGTCTACAATGAGCAGTTCTTC
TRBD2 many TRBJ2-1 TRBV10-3 CAISESTLRTSGRLGQFF TGTGCCATCAGTGAGTCGACTCTTAGAACTAGCGGGAGATTGGGGCAGTTCTTC
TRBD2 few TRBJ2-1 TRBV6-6 CASSYSSGGLYEQFF TGTGCCAGCAGTTACTCTTCGGGGGGGTTATATGAGCAGTTCTTC
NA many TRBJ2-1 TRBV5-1 CASSPPSVVRNEQFF TGCGCCAGCAGCCCCCCTTCGGTTGTGCGGAATGAGCAGTTCTTC
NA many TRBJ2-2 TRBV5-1 CASSFAVLGNTGELFF TGCGCCAGCAGCTTTGCGGTACTGGGGAACACCGGGGAGCTGTTTTTT
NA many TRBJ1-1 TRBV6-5 CASSYEAWTEAFF TGTGCCAGCAGTTACGAAGCGTGGACTGAAGCTTTCTTT
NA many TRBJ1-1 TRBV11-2 CASSLGNLNTEAFF TGTGCCAGCAGCCTCGGGAATTTGAACACTGAAGCTTTCTTT
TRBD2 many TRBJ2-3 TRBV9 CASSTSGAADTQYF TGTGCCAGCAGCACTAGCGGGGCGGCAGATACGCAGTATTTT
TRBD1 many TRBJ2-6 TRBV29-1 CSISGGRIGANVLTF TGCAGCATATCAGGGGGTCGGATCGGGGCCAACGTCCTGACTTTC
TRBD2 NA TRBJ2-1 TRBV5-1 CAGSLAGGPPRFF TGCGCCGGCAGTCTTGCGGGGGGCCCCCCGCGGTTCTTC
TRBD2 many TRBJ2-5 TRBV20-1 CSARDRFSGGPLQETQYF TGCAGTGCTAGAGACCGGTTTAGCGGGGGACCCCTCCAAGAGACCCAGTACTTC
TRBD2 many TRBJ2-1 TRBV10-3 CAISGRTSGYNEQFF TGTGCCATCAGTGGTAGGACTAGCGGCTACAATGAGCAGTTCTTC
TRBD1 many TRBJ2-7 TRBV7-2 CASSFWDSSYEQYF TGTGCCAGCAGCTTCTGGGACAGTTCCTACGAGCAGTACTTC
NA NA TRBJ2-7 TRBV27 CASSSWQGVGEQYF TGTGCCAGCAGTTCCTGGCAGGGCGTAGGGGAGCAGTACTTC
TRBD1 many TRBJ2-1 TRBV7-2 CASSTRGTGSYNEQFF TGTGCCAGCAGCACACGCGGGACAGGGTCCTACAATGAGCAGTTCTTC
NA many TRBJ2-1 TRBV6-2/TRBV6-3 CASSYSRRLGSYNEQFF TGTGCCAGCAGTTACTCTAGGAGACTAGGCTCCTACAATGAGCAGTTCTTC
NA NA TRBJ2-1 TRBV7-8 CASSLTRDYNEQFF TGTGCCAGCAGCCTGACCCGGGACTACAATGAGCAGTTCTTC
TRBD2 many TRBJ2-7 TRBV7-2 CASSFWGAGTFDEQYF TGTGCCAGCAGCTTCTGGGGAGCGGGAACGTTCGACGAGCAGTACTTC
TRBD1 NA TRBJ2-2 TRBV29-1 CSVASDRGGGELVF TGCAGTGTTGCCTCGGACAGGGGAGGCGGGGAGCTGGTTTTT
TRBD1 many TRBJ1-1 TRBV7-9 CASSLDAWGTVNTEAFF TGTGCCAGCAGCTTAGATGCTTGGGGGACAGTGAACACTGAAGCTTTCTTT
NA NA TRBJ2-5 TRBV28 CASTISLTEETQYF TGTGCCAGCACTATATCGCTGACCGAAGAGACCCAGTACTTC
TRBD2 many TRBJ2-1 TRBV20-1 CSAGLAGALSYNEQFF TGCAGTGCCGGACTAGCGGGAGCGCTCTCCTACAATGAGCAGTTCTTC
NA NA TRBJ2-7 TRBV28 CASSLGILSSYEQYF TGTGCCAGCAGTTTAGGGATCCTGAGCTCCTACGAGCAGTACTTC
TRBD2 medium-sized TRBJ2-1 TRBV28 CASSLLEREGLNEQFF TGTGCCAGCAGTTTATTAGAGCGGGAGGGCCTAAATGAGCAGTTCTTC
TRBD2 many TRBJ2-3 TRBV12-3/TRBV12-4 CASSPGTSGADTQYF TGTGCCAGCAGCCCCGGGACTAGCGGGGCAGATACGCAGTATTTT
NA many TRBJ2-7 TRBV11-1 CASSSLGHTYEQYF TGTGCCAGCAGCTCCTTGGGACACACCTACGAGCAGTACTTC
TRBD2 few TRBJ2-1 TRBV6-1 CASTSTSGAYNEQFF TGTGCCAGCACCTCTACTAGCGGGGCTTACAATGAGCAGTTCTTC
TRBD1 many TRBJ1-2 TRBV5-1 CASRGQNYGYTF TGCGCCAGCAGGGGACAGAACTATGGCTACACCTTC
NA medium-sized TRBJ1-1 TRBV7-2 CASSNRFEAFF TGTGCCAGCAGCAACAGATTTGAAGCTTTCTTT
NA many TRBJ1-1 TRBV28 CASSEINTEAFF TGTGCCAGCAGCGAGATAAACACTGAAGCTTTCTTT
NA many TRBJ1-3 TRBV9 CASSAEVGGNTIYF TGTGCCAGCAGCGCGGAGGTGGGTGGAAACACCATATATTTT
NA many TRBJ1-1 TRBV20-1 CSAQSYRGGTEAFF TGCAGTGCTCAGAGTTATAGGGGTGGCACTGAAGCTTTCTTT
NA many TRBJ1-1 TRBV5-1 CASTLDGGLNTEAFF TGCGCCAGCACCCTAGACGGGGGGCTGAACACTGAAGCTTTCTTT
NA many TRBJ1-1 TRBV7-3 CASSRGRANTEAFF TGTGCCAGCAGCAGAGGACGGGCGAACACTGAAGCTTTCTTT
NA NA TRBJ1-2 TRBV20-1 CSAEGVRGAYGYTF TGCAGTGCTGAGGGGGTCCGAGGAGCCTATGGCTACACCTTC
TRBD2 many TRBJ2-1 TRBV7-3 CASSLGGLAGAYSYNEQFF TGTGCCAGCAGCTTAGGGGGACTAGCGGGGGCCTACTCCTACAATGAGCAGTTCTTC
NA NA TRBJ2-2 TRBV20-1 CSARDNTGFTGELFF TGCAGTGCTAGAGACAACACAGGGTTCACCGGGGAGCTGTTTTTT